This entry lists 23 T cell receptor beta chains sequenced from one sample in a study of shared clonotypes between healthy human individuals. The protocol was immunoSEQ multiplex PCR, while the TCRdb copy is restricted to in-frame clones and leaves out a portion. The sample holds about 520,000 clones; 70% to 85% are singletons and the top ten take more than 10%. Input material: PBMCs. The receptors were sampled from a woman aged 40 to 55 in good health. Some clones in this sample may be carry-over from other donors' samples.

The rearrangement joins TRBV6-6 to TRBJ1-2; 8 bases line up with TRBD1. The V segment lost 8 bases and the J segment 7 bases; nucleotides outside the gene matches: 9. The CDR3 has 13 residues. CDR1 is MNHNY, CDR2 SVGAGI, per germline (reference sequence). The CDR3 DNA is TGTGCCAGCCGGCAGGGGGCCGGTGGTGGCTACACCTTC. It specifies CASRQGAGGGYTF.

CDR3 sequence (DNA): TGCGCCAGCACCCAGGGACAGGGGAGAGAGCAGTACTTC. This gives the protein CASTQGQGREQYF. V gene TRBV5-1 combines with J gene TRBJ2-7; TRBD1 matches 10 bases. This CDR3 has 13 residues. Germline V CDR1 and CDR2: SGHRS, YFSETQ. Germline trimming cut 6 bases from V and 7 bases from J; bases unmatched to any gene: 7.

This chain links TRBV5-1 with TRBJ2-1; 7 nucleotides line up with TRBD1. This CDR3 contains 13 residues. Germline CDR1 and CDR2: SGHRS and YFSETQ. The trim removed 1 base at V and 7 bases at J, leaving 2 bases unmatched. The CDR3 DNA reads as TGCGCCAGCAGCTTGAGGACAGGTAATGAGCAGTTCTTC. Translation: CASSLRTGNEQFF.

The chain recombines TRBV7-9 with TRBJ2-1, with 14 bases fitting TRBD2. This CDR3 spans 17 amino acids. CDR1 and CDR2 (germline): SEHNR, FQNEAQ (reference sequence). The ends lost 1 base at V and 2 bases at J; junction bases unmatched: 1. The CDR3, as DNA: TGTGCCAGCAGCTTAGTGACTAGCGGGAGGGCCTACAATGAGCAGTTCTTC. Translated, it gives CASSLVTSGRAYNEQFF.

This sequence joins TRBV5-8 and TRBJ2-3, with TRBD2 identical over 10 bases. This CDR3 contains 15 residues. CDR1 is SGHTS, CDR2 YDEGEE, per germline. Losses at the gene ends were 4 bases for V and 0 bases for J; bases not matched to a gene: 2. This chain's CDR3 is CASSKGLASTDTQYF. The CDR3 DNA follows: TGTGCCAGCAGCAAGGGACTAGCGAGCACAGATACGCAGTATTTT.

Here the CDR3 DNA reads TGTGCCAGCAGTTTCAGACAGGGCAATTCACCCCTCCACTTT. It encodes CASSFRQGNSPLHF. This chain connects TRBV27 to TRBJ1-6; 7 bases are a match to TRBD1. The germline gives CDR1 MNHEY, CDR2 SMNVEV (reference sequence). CDR3 size: 14 residues. Trimming removed 3 bases from V and 7 bases from J; junction bases left unmatched: 3.

The chain is built from TRBV7-9 and TRBJ2-7; a possible D gene is TRBD1 (7 bases). The V gene's germline CDR1 is SEHNR and CDR2 FQNEAQ (reference sequence). Trimming took 5 bases from V and 6 from J, leaving 20 bases between them. The CDR3 is 15 residues long. CDR3: CASSPRAGGLFEQYF. Here the CDR3 DNA reads TGTGCCAGCAGCCCCCGGGCAGGGGGGTTGTTCGAGCAGTACTTC.

The V gene is TRBV2, the J gene TRBJ1-2; TRBD1 matches 9 bases. Germline V gene sequence: CDR1 SNHLY, CDR2 FYNNEI. The trim removed 8 bases at V and 5 bases at J, leaving 9 bases unmatched. This CDR3 is built from 14 residues. CDR3 coding DNA: TGTGCCAGCGTTTCGGGACAGGGCGTTTATGGCTACACCTTC. This translates into CASVSGQGVYGYTF.

The chain couples TRBV7-6 to TRBJ2-7, with D perhaps matching TRBD1 or TRBD2 (5 bases each). The germline CDR1 and CDR2 sequences are SGHVS and FNYEAQ. This CDR3 spans 17 amino acids. V was shortened by 4 bases and J by 2 bases, with 21 bases between the two germline ends. This CDR3 reads CASSSPARAGTPYEQYF. The CDR3 DNA follows: TGTGCCAGCAGCTCCCCCGCCCGGGCAGGGACGCCCTACGAGCAGTACTTC.

This chain links TRBV7-2 with TRBJ2-1, with no clear D. Per the germline V gene, CDR1 is SGHTA and CDR2 is FQGNSA. The V end lost 2 bases, the J end lost 5 bases, and 13 bases lay between the germline ends. The CDR3 has 15 residues. The chain's CDR3 is CASSLNSFYNNEQFF. The CDR3 region has the DNA TGTGCCAGCAGCTTAAACTCTTTTTATAACAATGAGCAGTTCTTC.

V is TRBV27 and J is TRBJ2-2; maybe TRBD1 (6 bases). V was pared by 3 bases and J by 4 bases, with 15 bases between. CDR1 is MNHEY and CDR2 is SMNVEV in the germline V gene (reference sequence). The CDR3 consists of 16 residues. CDR3 loop: CASSFIRTVPTGELFF. CDR3 DNA sequence: TGTGCCAGCAGTTTTATCAGGACAGTCCCCACCGGGGAGCTGTTTTTT.

The chain combines TRBV5-1 with TRBJ2-5; 9 bases map to TRBD2. Trimming removed 4 bases from V and 5 bases from J; junction bases left unmatched: 12. CDR3 length: 16 amino acids. The germline V gene has CDR1 SGHRS and CDR2 YFSETQ. CDR3 in amino acids: CASSPRASGRRETQYF. CDR3 DNA: TGCGCCAGCAGCCCTCGGGCCAGCGGGAGGCGGGAGACCCAGTACTTC.

In DNA, the CDR3 is TGTGCCAGCAGCTTAGATGGAGCTGCTGGCTACACCTTC. Protein product: CASSLDGAAGYTF. The chain couples TRBV7-9 to TRBJ1-2; D is ambiguous. This CDR3 has 13 residues. CDR1 is SEHNR and CDR2 is FQNEAQ in the germline V gene (reference sequence). Trimming took off 1 base at V and 7 bases at J, with 10 bases between the two ends.

The chain joins TRBV4-3 to TRBJ1-2; weak D call: TRBD1 (6 bases). The V gene lost 4 bases and the J gene lost 4 bases, with 13 bases spanning the gap. This CDR3 has 14 amino acids. Germline lookup yields CDR1 LGHNA and CDR2 YSLEER. CDR3 amino acids: CASSREGVGYGYTF. The CDR3 nucleotides read TGCGCCAGCAGCCGAGAGGGGGTGGGCTATGGCTACACCTTC.

The chain carries TRBV19 and TRBJ2-1, with D possibly called TRBD1 or TRBD2 (6 bases each). CDR1 and CDR2 from the germline V gene are LNHDA and SQIVND (reference sequence). The CDR3 is 17 residues long. V dropped 6 bases and J dropped 0 bases, with 18 bases sitting between them. The CDR3 reads CASSPGQPGGSYNEQFF. CDR3 in DNA: TGTGCCAGTAGCCCCGGACAGCCCGGGGGCTCCTACAATGAGCAGTTCTTC.

This chain links TRBV29-1 with TRBJ2-7; TRBD2 aligns across 7 bases. The trim removed 8 bases at V and 6 bases at J, leaving 16 bases unmatched. Germline-derived CDR1 and CDR2 are SQVTM and ANQGSEA. This CDR3 contains 14 residues. CDR3 residues: CSPVGGTRGSEQYF. For the CDR3, the DNA is TGCAGCCCAGTGGGGGGGACCCGAGGTTCCGAGCAGTACTTC.

The gene calls are TRBV18 and TRBJ2-7, with 8 bases fitting TRBD1. CDR3 size: 13 residues. Germline values: CDR1 KGHSH, CDR2 LQKENI. V shed 6 bases, J shed 5 bases, and the junction held 6 bases outside the gene matches. The CDR3 spells CASSPTGVDEQYF. The CDR3 DNA reads TGTGCCAGCTCGCCGACAGGGGTCGACGAGCAGTACTTC.

This sequence joins TRBV7-2 and TRBJ2-1; D may be TRBD2 (5 bases). The ends were cut back, 0 bases at V and 6 bases at J, with 6 bases in the middle. CDR3 length equals 13 residues. The germline CDR1 and CDR2 sequences are SGHTA and FQGNSA. The CDR3 spells CASSLARVNEQFF. In nucleotides, the CDR3 is TGTGCCAGCAGCTTAGCGCGGGTCAATGAGCAGTTCTTC.

Regarding this clone: A far more abundant clone sits one base away, making this likely a read error. Distinct nucleotide sequences in the sample also encode this CDR3. The gene calls are TRBV30 and TRBJ1-2; the D gene is possibly TRBD1 (6 bases). This CDR3 spans 12 amino acids. The germline V gene has CDR1 GTSNPN and CDR2 SVGIG (reference sequence). CDR3 DNA sequence: TGCGCCTGGAGGAGGGGGTTATATGGCTACACCTTC. Residues: CAWRRGLYGYTF.

The chain combines TRBV5-1 with TRBJ1-1, with 9 bases identical to TRBD1. Germline CDR1 is SGHRS and CDR2 is YFSETQ. The J segment lost 4 bases and the V segment lost 2 bases, leaving 6 bases of the junction unmatched. The CDR3 is 15 residues long. CDR3: CASSLSGQGITEAFF. The CDR3 DNA reads TGCGCCAGCAGCTTAAGCGGACAGGGGATCACTGAAGCTTTCTTT.

A remark on this clone: A far bigger clonotype differs at one base, so this is likely a read error. V and J are TRBV29-1 and TRBJ2-2; 10 bases align to TRBD2. The germline V gene encodes CDR1 SQVTM and CDR2 ANQGSEA. This CDR3 has 16 amino acids. Germline trimming cut 4 bases from V and 6 bases from J; bases unmatched to any gene: 11. CDR3 amino acids: CSVGASGSPLSGELFF. The CDR3 DNA reads as TGCAGCGTTGGGGCTAGCGGGAGCCCCTTGTCCGGGGAGCTGTTTTTT.

This clone was observed many times. This sequence joins TRBV29-1 and TRBJ2-3; D remains ambiguous. The CDR3 is 11 amino acids. V was clipped by 8 bases and J by 6 bases, with 12 bases between them. Germline CDR1 is SQVTM and CDR2 is ANQGSEA. The DNA of the CDR3 is TGCAGCACCCTTAGGGCGGATACGCAGTATTTT. Protein: CSTLRADTQYF.

This chain connects TRBV4-1 to TRBJ2-3; 15 bases are a match to TRBD2. J lost 5 bases, V lost 2 bases, and 20 bases had no gene match. Germline V gene data show CDR1 as MGHRA and CDR2 as YSYEKL. This CDR3 is 22 amino acids long. CDR3 residues: CASSQLFSSRTSGRAGKDTQYF. The CDR3 nucleotides read TGCGCCAGCAGCCAACTTTTTTCGTCCAGGACTAGCGGGAGGGCGGGGAAAGATACGCAGTATTTT.